The 2 T cell receptor beta chains below were found in one sample sequenced in a study of T-cell memory formation after mild COVID-19. MiXCR, run by TCRdb on the 5' RACE reads, gives a single entry per CDR3 protein. The sample records a few hundred thousand distinct CDR3 sequences, 7.5% to 10% being singletons. Material: PBMCs or a T cell subset sorted from them (not recorded which). The receptors come from a man between 18 and 35 years old who had mild COVID-19 (a few samples of this study predate the infection). Cell type and time point are not known.

The genes are TRBV12-3 or TRBV12-4 and TRBJ2-3, with a tentative D call TRBD2 (7 bases). The CDR3 has 13 amino acids. Deletions cut 7 bases from V and 4 bases from J, with 12 bases between. CDR3 protein: CASNLRGPDTQYF. The DNA for the CDR3 is TGTGCCAGCAACCTGCGGGGGCCAGATACGCAGTATTTT.

This clonotype was counted a few times. This chain joins TRBV5-1 and TRBJ1-2, with D possibly being TRBD1 (5 bases). This CDR3 has 15 residues. Trimming pared 0 bases from V and 4 bases from J, leaving 13 bases between. Germline V gene data show CDR1 as SGHRS and CDR2 as YFSETQ. The CDR3 loop reads CASSLVGAASYGYTF. CDR3 in DNA: TGCGCCAGCAGCTTGGTTGGGGCGGCGAGCTATGGCTACACCTTC. The complete variable domain, with remaining parts taken from reference TRBV5-1 and TRBJ1-2, reads KAGVTQTPRYLIKTRGQQVTLSCSPISGHRSVSWYQQTPGQGLQFLFEYFSETQRNKGNFPGRFSGRQFSNSRSEMNVSTLELGDSALYLCASSLVGAASYGYTFGSGTRLTVV.